These 21 T cell receptor beta chains share one sample of origin, sequenced in a study of OX40 agonist ivuxolimab in advanced cancers. Library creation used the immunoSEQ multiplex PCR assay. TCRdb retrieved this table from immuneACCESS and kept in-frame rearrangements only. Not all clones are present; in checked studies, unresolved V genes account for under half, and no reason is known for the remainder. Recorded for this sample are around 92,000 clones; more than 75% of them occurred a single time. The top ten clonotypes cover around 2.7% of the sample. This material consisted of CD4+ or CD8+ T cells sorted from blood, taken in a trial of the OX40 agonist ivuxolimab. These receptor sequences come from an adult with an advanced solid tumor such as melanoma, head and neck, liver or kidney cancer.

The rearrangement joins TRBV18 to TRBJ1-1; D uncertain. Between the trimmed V and J ends, which lost 2 bases and 1 base, there was a span of 8 bases. Germline CDR1 reads KGHSH; CDR2 reads LQKENI. This CDR3 is 14 amino acids long. CDR3 sequence reads: CASSPGNGNTEAFF. The CDR3 nucleotides read TGTGCCAGCTCACCAGGGAATGGGAACACTGAAGCTTTCTTT.

The chain is built from TRBV6-5 and TRBJ2-7; no firm D call. Germline CDR1 MNHEY, CDR2 SVGAGI. This CDR3 region has 13 residues. V lost 0 bases and J 3 bases, leaving 6 bases between the germline ends. This CDR3 is CASSYSLDYEQYF. DNA for the CDR3: TGTGCCAGCAGTTACTCCTTAGACTACGAGCAGTACTTC.

The chain has TRBV4-3 and TRBJ2-1; D is undetermined. Germline CDR1 and CDR2: LGHNA and YSLEER. This CDR3 has 13 amino acids. V shed 0 bases and J shed 9 bases, with 9 bases lying between them. The CDR3 spells CASSQDVDTEQFF. CDR3 coding DNA: TGCGCCAGCAGCCAAGACGTTGATACTGAGCAGTTCTTC.

The rearrangement uses TRBV19 and TRBJ1-2, with D unresolved. Germline V gene sequence: CDR1 LNHDA, CDR2 SQIVND (reference sequence). Trimming pared 7 bases from V and 4 bases from J, leaving 19 bases between. The CDR3 consists of 15 residues. The CDR3 DNA reads as TGTGCCAGTAAAGATGGTCGGGCGTTCGGCTATGGCTACACCTTC. Its protein product is CASKDGRAFGYGYTF.

The V call is TRBV18, the J call TRBJ2-1; D gene unclear. CDR1 and CDR2 from the germline V gene are KGHSH and LQKENI. The CDR3 is 12 amino acids. V lost 3 bases, J lost 8 bases, and 8 bases lay in between. CDR3 bases: TGTGCCAGCTCACCCCTGGCTGATGAGCAGTTCTTC. Protein product: CASSPLADEQFF.

The genes are TRBV5-1 and TRBJ2-3; weak D call: TRBD2 (6 bases). V was clipped by 0 bases and J by 6 bases, with 14 bases between them. Germline V CDR1 and CDR2: SGHRS, YFSETQ. CDR3 size: 15 residues. The CDR3 is CASSLAGARGDTQYF. In nucleotides, the CDR3 is TGCGCCAGCAGCTTGGCTGGAGCCCGGGGGGATACGCAGTATTTT.

This clone was counted only a few times. The chain uses TRBV2 and TRBJ1-6; 12 nucleotides match TRBD1. The CDR3 has 16 residues. V was pared by 2 bases and J by 6 bases, with 2 bases of the junction left unmatched. The V gene's germline CDR1 is SNHLY and CDR2 FYNNEI. Here the CDR3 reads CASSEMGQGANSPLHF. In DNA, the CDR3 is TGTGCCAGCAGTGAAATGGGACAGGGGGCTAATTCACCCCTCCACTTT.

The CDR3 spells CASSYSEGRETQYF. The CDR3 nucleotides are TGTGCCAGCAGTTACTCGGAGGGGAGAGAGACCCAGTACTTC. V gene TRBV6-5 combines with J gene TRBJ2-5; D is perhaps TRBD2 (6 bases). Germline-derived CDR1 and CDR2 are MNHEY and SVGAGI. Trimming cost V 0 bases and J 4 bases, with 9 bases left between them. The CDR3 loop spans 14 amino acids.

The V gene is TRBV4-2, the J gene TRBJ1-4; 8 nucleotides agree with TRBD1. The CDR3 consists of 15 residues. J gave up 8 bases and V 4 bases, and 9 bases lay outside the gene matches. From germline, CDR1 is LGHNA and CDR2 YNFKEQ. CDR3 loop: CASSRLPGQDEKLFF. DNA of the CDR3: TGTGCCAGCAGCCGCTTACCGGGACAGGACGAAAAACTGTTTTTT.

V is TRBV7-2 and J is TRBJ1-5; perhaps TRBD1 as D (6 bases). Deletions cut 1 base from V and 6 bases from J, with 16 bases between. Germline lookup yields CDR1 SGHTA and CDR2 FQGNSA. The length of the CDR3 is 16 residues. The CDR3 reads CASSLGPEGGGQPQHF. CDR3 coding DNA: TGTGCCAGCAGCTTAGGACCTGAGGGGGGCGGTCAGCCCCAGCATTTT.

The CDR3 reads CASSRSDTGRTIYF. The CDR3 DNA reads TGTGCCAGCAGCCGCTCAGACACGGGGCGCACCATATATTTT. This chain joins TRBV6-5 and TRBJ1-3, with D possibly TRBD1 on 5 matching bases. The CDR3 contains 14 residues. The germline V gene has CDR1 MNHEY and CDR2 SVGAGI. V gave up 6 bases and J gave up 9 bases, with 18 bases separating them.

This clone was recorded only once. The chain has TRBV18 and TRBJ1-4; the D is unclear. V dropped 2 bases and J dropped 0 bases, with 10 bases sitting between them. The CDR3 spans 16 residues. Germline lookup yields CDR1 KGHSH and CDR2 LQKENI. In nucleotides, the CDR3 is TGTGCCAGCTCACCAATGGACCTTGCAACTAATGAAAAACTGTTTTTT. This gives the protein CASSPMDLATNEKLFF.

This chain uses TRBV5-6 with TRBJ1-1; a weak D match, TRBD1 (5 bases). The germline V and J ends were trimmed by 1 base and 4 bases, with 14 bases remaining between them. The CDR3 extends over 15 amino acids. Germline V CDR1 and CDR2: SGHDT, YYEEEE. This chain's CDR3 is CASSLPRGGGTEAFF. CDR3 in DNA: TGTGCCAGCAGCTTGCCGCGGGGGGGAGGCACTGAAGCTTTCTTT.

This sequence joins TRBV10-3 and TRBJ2-2, with 8 bases aligning to TRBD1. The CDR3 extends over 18 amino acids. Per germline, CDR1 ENHRY and CDR2 SYGVKD. V lost 0 bases to trimming and J lost 3 bases; unmatched junction nucleotides: 9. The CDR3 DNA sequence: TGTGCCATCAGTGAGTCCTCGACAGGGGCGGTCGACACCGGGGAGCTGTTTTTT. This encodes CAISESSTGAVDTGELFF.

This chain uses TRBV19 with TRBJ2-3; D may match TRBD1 or TRBD2 (5 bases each). Germline CDR1 is LNHDA and CDR2 is SQIVND (reference sequence). The CDR3 is 15 amino acids. Deletions cut 1 base from V and 2 bases from J, with 10 bases between. The DNA of the CDR3 is TGTGCCAGTAGTATAGGTCTGGGGACCACAGATACGCAGTATTTT. It translates to CASSIGLGTTDTQYF.

This sequence joins TRBV16 and TRBJ1-1; a possible D gene is TRBD1 (6 bases). This CDR3 is 13 amino acids long. V lost 4 bases and J lost 3, with 9 bases in between. Germline V gene sequence: CDR1 KGHSY, CDR2 FQNENV. CDR3 loop: CASSPQGYTEAFF. CDR3 sequence (DNA): TGTGCCAGCAGCCCACAGGGTTACACTGAAGCTTTCTTT.

This chain uses TRBV5-1 with TRBJ2-3, with D tentatively TRBD1 or TRBD2 (7 bases each). The CDR3 covers 15 residues. V was clipped by 4 bases and J by 9 bases, with 21 bases between them. Germline V lookup: CDR1 SGHRS, CDR2 YFSETQ. DNA of the CDR3: TGCGCCAGCAGCGCCCAGGGGGGGGCGATCTCGACGCAGTATTTT. Translated, it gives CASSAQGGAISTQYF.

The chain has TRBV7-8 and TRBJ2-5; no clear D gene. Germline V gene data show CDR1 as SGHVS and CDR2 as FQNEAQ. V shed 3 bases and J shed 4 bases, with 15 bases lying between them. This CDR3 has 15 amino acids. The CDR3 nucleotides are TGTGCCAGCAGCTTGTCTGTTCCGGGTCGAGAGACCCAGTACTTC. As protein: CASSLSVPGRETQYF.

The chain links TRBV6-6 to TRBJ2-3; TRBD1 might be the D (6 bases). This CDR3 spans 12 amino acids. The V end was cut by 2 bases, the J end by 7 bases, with 7 bases between. The germline V gene encodes CDR1 MNHNY and CDR2 SVGAGI (reference sequence). CDR3 bases: TGTGCCAGCAGTTACGGGGGCTATACGCAGTATTTT. It yields the protein CASSYGGYTQYF.

The chain employs TRBV5-8 and TRBJ1-5; a weak D match, TRBD1 (5 bases). Germline V gene sequence: CDR1 SGHTS, CDR2 YDEGEE. This CDR3 is 17 amino acids long. V lost 0 bases to trimming and J lost 2 bases, with 15 bases between them. CDR3: CASSLEGAGLRNQPQHF. As DNA, the CDR3 is TGTGCCAGCAGCTTGGAAGGGGCAGGGTTACGCAATCAGCCCCAGCATTTT.

The rearrangement joins TRBV19 to TRBJ2-2; tentatively, D is TRBD1 (5 bases). Trimming stripped 7 bases from V and 1 base from J, with 10 bases between. Germline CDR1 and CDR2: LNHDA and SQIVND (reference sequence). The CDR3 extends over 14 amino acids. CDR3 residues: CASNGHLNTGELFF. The CDR3 region has the DNA TGTGCCAGTAATGGACACCTGAACACCGGGGAGCTGTTTTTT.